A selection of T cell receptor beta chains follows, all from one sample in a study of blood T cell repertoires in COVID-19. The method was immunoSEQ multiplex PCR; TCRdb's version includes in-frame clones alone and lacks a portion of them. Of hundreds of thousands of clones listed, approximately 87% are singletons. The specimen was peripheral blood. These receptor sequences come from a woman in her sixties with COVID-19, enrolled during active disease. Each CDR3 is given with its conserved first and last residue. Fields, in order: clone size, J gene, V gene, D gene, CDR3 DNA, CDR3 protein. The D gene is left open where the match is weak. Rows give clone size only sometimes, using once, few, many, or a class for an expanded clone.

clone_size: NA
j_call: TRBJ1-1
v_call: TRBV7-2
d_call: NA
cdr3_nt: TGTGCCAGCAGCCCTTCCTATGCCCAGAACACTGAAGCTTTCTTT
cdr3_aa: CASSPSYAQNTEAFF

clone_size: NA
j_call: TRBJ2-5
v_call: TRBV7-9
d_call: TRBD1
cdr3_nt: TGTGCCAGCAGCCGAGACAGGGGCCGGGGAGAGACCCAGTACTTC
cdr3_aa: CASSRDRGRGETQYF

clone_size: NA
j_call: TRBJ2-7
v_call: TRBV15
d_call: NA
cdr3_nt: TGTGCCACCAGCAGAGTCGTGACTTACGAGCAGTACTTC
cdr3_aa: CATSRVVTYEQYF

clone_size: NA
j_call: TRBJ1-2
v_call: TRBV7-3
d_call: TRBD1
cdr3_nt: TGTGCCAGCAGCTCCCAAGCCACCAGCCCGGGACAGGGACTCACCTTC
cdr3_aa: CASSSQATSPGQGLTF

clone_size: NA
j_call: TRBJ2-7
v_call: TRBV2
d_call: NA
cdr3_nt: TGTGCCAGCAGTGTTATGGACTCTTCCTACGAGCAGTACTTC
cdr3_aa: CASSVMDSSYEQYF

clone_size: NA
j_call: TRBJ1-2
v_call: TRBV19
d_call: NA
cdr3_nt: TGTGCCAGTAGTATTGGCAATAACTATGGCTACACCTTC
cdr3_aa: CASSIGNNYGYTF

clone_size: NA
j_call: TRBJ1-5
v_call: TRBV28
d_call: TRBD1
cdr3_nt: TGTGCCAGCAGTTTATCCCGGGACAGTAGCAATCAGCCCCAGCATTTT
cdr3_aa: CASSLSRDSSNQPQHF

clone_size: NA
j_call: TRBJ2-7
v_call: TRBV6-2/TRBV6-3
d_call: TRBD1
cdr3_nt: TGTGCCAGCAGTCGGGACAGGTACGAGCAGTACTTC
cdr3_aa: CASSRDRYEQYF

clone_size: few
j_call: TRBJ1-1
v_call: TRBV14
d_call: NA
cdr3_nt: TGTGCCAGCAGCCAAGAACGGGGTTTCACTGAAGCTTTCTTT
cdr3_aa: CASSQERGFTEAFF

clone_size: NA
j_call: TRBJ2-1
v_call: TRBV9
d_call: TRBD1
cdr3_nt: TGTGCCAGCAGTGTCGGGACAGGTGCTACCAATGAGCAGTTCTTC
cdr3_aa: CASSVGTGATNEQFF